This T cell receptor (beta chain) stems from a study of T cell responses to AZD1222 COVID-19 vaccine. The method was immunoSEQ multiplex PCR; TCRdb's version includes in-frame clones alone and lacks a portion of them. The sample gives nearly 95,000 clones, around 87% of which show up once; roughly 9% is in the top ten. CDR1 MNHEY and CDR2 SVGAGI come from the germline V gene. V dropped 8 bases and J dropped 3; count of bases not matched to a gene: 10. This CDR3 spans 15 amino acids. This receptor was obtained from an adult in good health. The genes are TRBV6-5 and TRBJ1-3; 7 bases align to TRBD1. The source material was peripheral blood, sampled on day 0 of AZD1222 vaccination. In nucleotides, the CDR3 is TGTGCCAGCCCCCAAGACAGGGTTAGTGGAAACACCATATATTTT. Translation: CASPQDRVSGNTIYF.